Listed here are 22 T cell receptor beta chains from one sample, sequenced in a study of blood T cell repertoires in COVID-19. The method was immunoSEQ multiplex PCR; TCRdb's version includes in-frame clones alone and lacks a portion of them. The sample records about 200,000 clones, roughly 90% being singletons. The sequencing input was peripheral blood. These receptors were collected from a man aged 50 to 60 with acute or convalescent COVID-19.

The rearrangement joins TRBV5-5 to TRBJ2-7; possibly TRBD1 for D (5 bases). Germline V lookup: CDR1 SGHKS, CDR2 YYEKEE (reference sequence). V shed 2 bases and J shed 6 bases, with 18 bases lying between them. This CDR3 spans 15 amino acids. The CDR3 here is CASSFVRGRVSEQYV. The CDR3 nucleotides are TGTGCCAGCAGCTTCGTCCGCGGCAGGGTCTCCGAGCAGTACGTC.

This clone has a single count. CDR3: CASSRDSQNTEAFF. In DNA, the CDR3 is TGTGCCAGCAGCCGCGACTCCCAGAACACTGAAGCTTTCTTT. The chain is built from TRBV7-9 and TRBJ1-1; D ambiguous. The CDR3 is 14 residues long. V lost 5 bases and J lost 1, with 11 bases in between. CDR1 SEHNR and CDR2 FQNEAQ come from the germline V gene (reference sequence). Using reference TRBV7-9 and TRBJ1-1 for the parts outside the CDR3, the full variable domain is DTGVSQNPRHKITKRGQNVTFRCDPISEHNRLYWYRQTLGQGPEFLTYFQNEAQLEKSRLLSDRFSAERPKGSFSTLEIQRTEQGDSAMYLCASSRDSQNTEAFFGQGTRLTVV.

This chain connects TRBV7-2 to TRBJ1-2; D possibly corresponds to TRBD1 (6 bases). Trimming pared 1 base from V and 4 bases from J, leaving 10 bases between. The CDR3 runs 14 residues. Germline CDR1 is SGHTA and CDR2 is FQGNSA. The CDR3 nucleotides read TGTGCCAGCAGCTTAGGCGGGGGCGTCTATGGCTACACCTTC. Translated, it gives CASSLGGGVYGYTF.

The rearrangement uses TRBV29-1 and TRBJ1-1; D uncertain. Germline V lookup: CDR1 SQVTM, CDR2 ANQGSEA. V lost 4 bases and J lost 1, with 10 bases in between. The CDR3 covers 13 residues. The CDR3 DNA reads TGCAGCGTTGGGTCGGTGTCGAACACTGAAGCTTTCTTT. Translating gives CSVGSVSNTEAFF.

V usage is TRBV19 and J usage is TRBJ1-5; TRBD1 matches at 8 bases. There are 14 residues in the CDR3. Germline CDR1 and CDR2: LNHDA and SQIVND (reference sequence). V lost 0 bases and J lost 5; bases outside the gene matches: 0. For the CDR3, the DNA is TGTGCCAGTAGTATAGAGACAGGGGATCAGCCCCAGCATTTT. It is translated as CASSIETGDQPQHF.

CDR3 region: CASSHTGGQENTEAFF. DNA for the CDR3: TGTGCCAGCAGCCACACAGGAGGACAGGAGAACACTGAAGCTTTCTTT. The V gene is TRBV4-2, the J gene TRBJ1-1, with 7 positions matching TRBD1. The junction had 8 bases not matched to a gene; V was cut back by 3 bases and J by 1 base. This CDR3 region has 16 residues. The germline V gene encodes CDR1 LGHNA and CDR2 YNFKEQ.

The chain joins TRBV7-3 to TRBJ2-1; tentative D call: TRBD1 (5 bases). V was trimmed by 4 bases and J by 10 bases, leaving 11 bases between them. The germline V gene encodes CDR1 SGHTA and CDR2 FQGTGA. The CDR3 length is 12 residues. CDR3 loop: CASSWTDTEQFF. In DNA form, the CDR3 reads TGTGCCAGCAGCTGGACGGACACGGAGCAGTTCTTC.

V usage is TRBV24-1 and J usage is TRBJ2-3, with D possibly being TRBD1 (7 bases). Germline CDR1 and CDR2: KGHDR and SFDVKD. CDR3 length: 15 residues. V was shortened by 9 bases and J by 6 bases, with 21 bases between the two germline ends. The CDR3: CATAPGGLVVDTQYF. DNA of the CDR3: TGTGCCACCGCCCCAGGGGGACTTGTCGTGGATACGCAGTATTTT.

CDR3 region: CASSSGTSGTYEQYF. For the CDR3, the DNA is TGTGCCAGCAGTTCCGGGACTAGCGGAACCTACGAGCAGTACTTC. V and J are TRBV25-1 and TRBJ2-7, with 11 bases lining up with TRBD2. CDR3 length: 15 amino acids. Germline lookup yields CDR1 MGHDK and CDR2 SYGVNS. Trimming took 5 bases from V and 2 from J; bases not matched to a gene: 5.

The chain recombines TRBV20-1 with TRBJ2-3; D remains ambiguous. Germline CDR1 is DFQATT and CDR2 is SNEGSKA (reference sequence). CDR3 length: 10 amino acids. The V and J ends lost 5 bases and 5 bases respectively, with 5 bases between them. CDR3 bases: TGCAGTGCTTCCAGAGATACGCAGTATTTT. Translation: CSASRDTQYF.

J is TRBJ2-3 and V is TRBV30; 11 nucleotides agree with TRBD2. Germline lookup yields CDR1 GTSNPN and CDR2 SVGIG (reference sequence). The trim removed 4 bases at V and 6 bases at J, leaving 12 bases unmatched. CDR3 length: 16 amino acids. CDR3 nucleotide sequence: TGTGCCTGGACTCTTGGAACTAGCGGGAGTACGGATACGCAGTATTTT. Translated, it gives CAWTLGTSGSTDTQYF.

The chain combines TRBV10-3 with TRBJ1-6; 9 positions match TRBD1. V shed 10 bases and J 8 bases; nucleotides not matched to a gene: 15. From germline, CDR1 is ENHRY and CDR2 SYGVKD. This CDR3 is 16 amino acids long. For the CDR3, the DNA is TGTGCCACTGGAGAGGGGGGTGACAGGGGGTATTCACCCCTCCACTTT. The encoded protein is CATGEGGDRGYSPLHF.

V and J are TRBV19 and TRBJ1-6; D gene ambiguous. Germline assignment: CDR1 LNHDA and CDR2 SQIVND (reference sequence). This CDR3 is 14 amino acids long. V was clipped by 7 bases and J by 1 base, with 8 bases between them. CDR3 loop: CASKEGSYNSPLHF. CDR3 nucleotides: TGTGCCAGTAAGGAGGGATCCTATAATTCACCCCTCCACTTT.

Concerning this clone itself: This specimen includes other DNA sequences encoding the same CDR3. The chain links TRBV3-1 (or the pseudogene TRBV3-2) to TRBJ2-7; tentative D call: TRBD2 (5 bases). V shed 0 bases and J shed 6 bases, with 6 bases lying between them. Germline V gene sequence: CDR1 LGHDT, CDR2 YNNKEL (reference sequence). The CDR3 runs to 12 residues. As DNA, the CDR3 is TGTGCCAGCAGCCAAGATCGGGGCGAGCAGTACTTC. Its translation is CASSQDRGEQYF.

Of note for this clone: At one of its ends the junction is not consistent with the germline gene, which may arise from a read error. The rearrangement links TRBV7-9 to TRBJ1-6, with D possibly TRBD1 on 5 matching bases. The germline gives CDR1 SEHNR, CDR2 FQNEAQ (reference sequence). The CDR3 runs 16 residues. The CDR3 is CASSSKGPSSNSPLHF. The CDR3 region has the DNA TGTGCCAGCAGCTCCAAGGGGCCTTCCTCTAATTCACCCCTCCACTTT.

The chain joins TRBV9 to TRBJ1-5; D uncertain. V lost 1 base to trimming and J lost 3 bases, with 14 bases between them. This CDR3 has 16 amino acids. Germline V gives CDR1 SGDLS, CDR2 YYNGEE. In DNA form, the CDR3 reads TGTGCCAGCAGCGTACCCCATCCTAATCTCAATCAGCCCCAGCATTTT. Its protein product is CASSVPHPNLNQPQHF.

The chain links TRBV7-2 to TRBJ2-5, with 8 bases identical to TRBD2. V trimming: 8 bases; J trimming: 0 bases; junction bases outside the gene matches: 11. Germline loops: CDR1 SGHTA, CDR2 FQGNSA. CDR3 length equals 16 residues. The DNA for the CDR3 is TGTGCCAGCCGCGATATAGAGCGGGGGCACCAAGAGACCCAGTACTTC. This codes for CASRDIERGHQETQYF. Combining the CDR3 with reference TRBV7-2 and TRBJ2-5 gives the whole variable domain GAGVSQSPSNKVTEKGKDVELRCDPISGHTALYWYRQSLGQGLEFLIYFQGNSAPDKSGLPSDRFSAERTGGSVSTLTIQRTQQEDSAVYLCASRDIERGHQETQYFGPGTRLLVL.

The CDR3 region has the DNA TGTGCCAGCAGTTTGGGCCCAGGTCAGCCCCAGCATTTT. This translates into CASSLGPGQPQHF. The J gene is TRBJ1-5, the V gene TRBV12-3 or TRBV12-4; D not certain. The CDR3 sequence is 13 residues long. The germline V and J ends were trimmed by 3 bases and 6 bases, with 9 bases remaining between them.

Here the CDR3 DNA reads TGTGCCATCAGTGAAGCTGGAGGGACCGCGTCTGGCTACACCTTC. Protein sequence: CAISEAGGTASGYTF. The chain combines TRBV10-3 with TRBJ1-2, with D possibly TRBD1 on 5 matching bases. Germline V gene data show CDR1 as ENHRY and CDR2 as SYGVKD. Trimming took 3 bases from V and 7 from J, leaving 18 bases between them. The CDR3 consists of 15 residues.

This clone was counted a few times. V gene TRBV28 combines with J gene TRBJ1-4; D may be TRBD1 (5 bases). Trimming cost V 3 bases and J 8 bases, with 13 bases left between them. Germline lookup yields CDR1 MDHEN and CDR2 SYDVKM. The CDR3 length is 14 residues. The CDR3 is CASSLKGWTEKLFF. CDR3 nucleotides: TGTGCCAGCAGTTTGAAGGGGTGGACGGAAAAACTGTTTTTT.

The rearrangement uses TRBV5-1 and TRBJ1-5, with D hard to call. V was trimmed by 0 bases and J by 3 bases, leaving 10 bases between them. The CDR3 runs 15 residues. Germline CDR1 reads SGHRS; CDR2 reads YFSETQ. The CDR3 is CASSLAGLLNQPQHF. CDR3 nucleotides: TGCGCCAGCAGCTTGGCTGGCCTTCTCAATCAGCCCCAGCATTTT.

V and J are TRBV10-1 and TRBJ2-1; 12 nucleotides align to TRBD2. The V gene end was trimmed by 3 bases and the J gene end by 6 bases; junction bases not matched to a gene: 3. The CDR3 extends over 15 amino acids. CDR1 WNHNN and CDR2 SYGVQD come from the germline V gene (reference sequence). The CDR3 protein is CASSERLAGVNEQFF. The CDR3, as DNA: TGCGCCAGCAGTGAAAGACTAGCGGGAGTCAATGAGCAGTTCTTC.